This passage covers 26 T cell receptor beta chains from one sample sequenced in a study of T cells after yellow fever vaccination. TCRdb re-derived calls from the 5' RACE reads in MiXCR, one entry per CDR3 protein. The sample has under 600,000 distinct CDR3 sequences, roughly 22% seen once. This material consisted of PBMCs, taken approximately 22 days after the first yellow fever vaccination. The receptors were sampled from a man in his late teens or twenties who received the YFV17D yellow fever vaccine.

J is TRBJ1-1 and V is TRBV6-2 or TRBV6-3; the D is unclear. Germline assignment: CDR1 MNHEY and CDR2 SVGEGT. CDR3 length: 16 residues. V was trimmed by 0 bases and J by 3 bases, leaving 14 bases between them. CDR3 DNA sequence: TGTGCCAGCAGTTACTCGATGCAGGAACCTTACACTGAAGCTTTCTTT. Translated, it gives CASSYSMQEPYTEAFF.

This clonotype was seen repeatedly, ten times or more. This sequence joins TRBV24-1 and TRBJ2-1, with D possibly TRBD1 on 6 matching bases. The CDR3 contains 15 residues. The V gene's germline CDR1 is KGHDR and CDR2 SFDVKD. Trimming took 4 bases from V and 6 from J, leaving 15 bases between them. The CDR3: CATSDPGQGSNEQFF. The CDR3 DNA reads TGTGCCACCAGTGACCCCGGGCAGGGGTCCAATGAGCAGTTCTTC.

The CDR3 protein is CASSSPQGGGSPTDTQYF. The CDR3 nucleotides read TGTGCCAGCAGCTCCCCACAGGGCGGGGGGTCCCCCACAGATACGCAGTATTTT. The chain employs TRBV11-2 and TRBJ2-3; 8 bases line up with TRBD2. The CDR3 covers 18 residues. Germline CDR1 reads SGHAT; CDR2 reads FQNNGV. V gave up 4 bases and J gave up 2 bases; unmatched junction bases: 14.

The chain uses TRBV4-1 and TRBJ2-5; 11 nucleotides match TRBD2. CDR3 size: 20 residues. V shed 3 bases, J shed 0 bases, and the junction held 15 bases outside the gene matches. Germline CDR1 MGHRA, CDR2 YSYEKL. The CDR3 sequence is CASSHPADVLAGDDQETQYF. The CDR3 DNA sequence: TGCGCCAGCAGCCATCCCGCCGACGTACTAGCGGGGGATGACCAAGAGACCCAGTACTTC.

The table lists this clonotype with a few counts. The chain links TRBV19 to TRBJ2-2, with 7 positions matching TRBD1. With V trimmed by 6 bases and J by 6 bases, 7 bases remained unmatched. The CDR3 runs to 14 residues. The V gene's germline CDR1 is LNHDA and CDR2 SQIVND (reference sequence). The CDR3 DNA is TGTGCCAGTAGATCAACAGGGGTCGCCGGGGAGCTGTTTTTT. Translating it yields CASRSTGVAGELFF.

This clonotype came up a few times. The rearrangement links TRBV10-3 to TRBJ1-1; TRBD1 agrees at 7 bases. After removal of 6 bases from V and 6 bases from J, the junction contained 13 bases not matched to a gene. The CDR3 loop spans 15 amino acids. The V gene's germline CDR1 is ENHRY and CDR2 SYGVKD. The CDR3 DNA reads as TGTGCCATCAGCGTACCGGGACAGACCGCCCCTGAAGCTTTCTTT. Its protein is CAISVPGQTAPEAFF.

This clonotype was observed a handful of times. V usage is TRBV7-2 and J usage is TRBJ2-3; 8 nucleotides align to TRBD1. The CDR3 loop spans 12 amino acids. J gave up 10 bases and V 5 bases, and 5 bases lay outside the gene matches. Per the germline V gene, CDR1 is SGHTA and CDR2 is FQGNSA. CDR3 loop: CASSILGQAQYF. Here the CDR3 DNA reads TGTGCCAGCAGCATCTTGGGACAGGCGCAGTATTTT.

The rearrangement links TRBV20-1 to TRBJ2-1; D remains unclear. The CDR3 runs 14 residues. The V gene lost 6 bases and the J gene lost 0 bases, with 12 bases spanning the gap. The germline V gene encodes CDR1 DFQATT and CDR2 SNEGSKA (reference sequence). The CDR3: CSALIRFSYNEQFF. The CDR3 nucleotides are TGCAGTGCGCTAATCCGGTTCTCCTACAATGAGCAGTTCTTC.

V usage is TRBV7-9 and J usage is TRBJ2-5; D may be TRBD1 (6 bases). The CDR3 runs to 15 residues. Trimming stripped 6 bases from V and 4 bases from J, with 18 bases between. Germline assignment: CDR1 SEHNR and CDR2 FQNEAQ (reference sequence). As DNA, the CDR3 is TGTGCCAGCAGTCGAAGCAGGGGATTCAGAGAGACCCAGTACTTC. Translated, it gives CASSRSRGFRETQYF.

V gene TRBV5-5 combines with J gene TRBJ2-5; D is perhaps TRBD1 (5 bases). Trimming left V 4 bases short and J 4 bases short, with 17 bases between. Germline loops: CDR1 SGHKS, CDR2 YYEKEE (reference sequence). CDR3 length equals 15 residues. This CDR3 is CASSPVGIGVETQYF. The CDR3 bases are TGTGCCAGCAGCCCGGTGGGGATAGGGGTAGAGACCCAGTACTTC.

This clonotype was detected many times. The chain uses TRBV4-1 and TRBJ1-6, with unresolved D. CDR1 MGHRA and CDR2 YSYEKL come from the germline V gene. The CDR3 is 14 amino acids. The V end lost 1 base, the J end lost 4 bases, and 5 bases lay between the germline ends. Here the CDR3 reads CASSQGRYNSPLHF. CDR3 bases: TGCGCCAGCAGCCAAGGTCGATATAATTCACCCCTCCACTTT.

This clonotype has a handful of counts. The chain joins TRBV2 to TRBJ2-3; the D is unclear. Germline V gene lookup returns CDR1 SNHLY and CDR2 FYNNEI. Trimming left V 5 bases short and J 2 bases short, with 14 bases between. CDR3 length equals 15 residues. DNA of the CDR3: TGTGCCAGCAGTAAAGTCAACCCTCCCACAGATACGCAGTATTTT. It is translated as CASSKVNPPTDTQYF.

The genes are TRBV27 and TRBJ1-2; tentatively, D is TRBD1 (5 bases). V dropped 8 bases and J dropped 6 bases, with 19 bases sitting between them. The CDR3 is 14 residues long. Per the germline V gene, CDR1 is MNHEY and CDR2 is SMNVEV (reference sequence). This CDR3 reads CASATGGPRDGYTF. In DNA form, the CDR3 reads TGTGCCAGCGCCACGGGCGGTCCCAGGGATGGCTACACCTTC.

A few counts support this clonotype. The chain uses TRBV18 and TRBJ2-5; tentatively, D is TRBD1 (5 bases). In germline, CDR1 is KGHSH, CDR2 LQKENI. The V end was cut by 3 bases, the J end by 0 bases, with 11 bases between. The CDR3 is 15 amino acids. CDR3 residues: CASSPPNRYQETQYF. In DNA, the CDR3 is TGTGCCAGCTCACCGCCGAACAGGTACCAAGAGACCCAGTACTTC. Supplemented by reference TRBV18 and TRBJ2-5, the full variable domain reads NAGVMQNPRHLVRRRGQEARLRCSPMKGHSHVYWYRQLPEEGLKFMVYLQKENIIDESGMPKERFSAEFPKEGPSILRIQQVVRGDSAAYFCASSPPNRYQETQYFGPGTRLLVL.

This clonotype has a count of ten or more. The J gene is TRBJ2-7, the V gene TRBV6-4, with D possibly matching TRBD1 (5 bases). Per germline, CDR1 MRHNA and CDR2 SNTAGT. The CDR3 extends over 11 amino acids. Trimming stripped 6 bases from V and 3 bases from J, with 6 bases between. For the CDR3, the DNA is TGTGCCAGCAGGGACAACTACGAGCAGTACTTC. It yields the protein CASRDNYEQYF.

In its sample, this clonotype was seen a few times. The rearrangement links TRBV6-5 to TRBJ2-7; D uncertain. Trimming removed 0 bases from V and 3 bases from J, with 12 bases in between. The CDR3 extends over 15 amino acids. CDR1 and CDR2 from the germline V gene are MNHEY and SVGAGI. CDR3 residues: CASSYSSHLLYEQYF. In DNA, the CDR3 is TGTGCCAGCAGTTACTCGTCCCACTTACTCTACGAGCAGTACTTC.

This chain connects TRBV27 to TRBJ2-3; possibly TRBD1 for D (6 bases). V gave up 8 bases and J gave up 7 bases, with 19 bases separating them. Germline V gene lookup returns CDR1 MNHEY and CDR2 SMNVEV (reference sequence). This CDR3 has 14 amino acids. CDR3 nucleotide sequence: TGTGCCAGCTCCGAGGCCCGGGACACTCATACGCAGTATTTT. Translated, it gives CASSEARDTHTQYF.

The rearrangement uses TRBV5-1 and TRBJ2-3; a weak D match, TRBD2 (5 bases). V was shortened by 4 bases and J by 2 bases, with 11 bases between the two germline ends. The CDR3 runs 14 residues. CDR1 and CDR2 (germline): SGHRS, YFSETQ. DNA for the CDR3: TGCGCCAGCAGCACCGGACTCCTCACAGATACGCAGTATTTT. It is translated as CASSTGLLTDTQYF.

This clonotype was seen just once. The chain has TRBV6-2 or TRBV6-3 and TRBJ1-2; D gene ambiguous. CDR1 MNHEY and CDR2 SVGEGT come from the germline V gene. This CDR3 region has 14 residues. Trimming left V 2 bases short and J 4 bases short, with 11 bases between. In DNA form, the CDR3 reads TGTGCCAGCAGTTACGCCGGAATCCTCTATGGCTACACCTTC. The encoded protein is CASSYAGILYGYTF.

The chain recombines TRBV6-5 with TRBJ1-2; maybe TRBD1 (5 bases). Germline CDR1 and CDR2: MNHEY and SVGAGI. The CDR3 loop spans 16 amino acids. V was cut by 4 bases and J by 8 bases, with 23 bases left in between. The DNA for the CDR3 is TGTGCCAGCAGTTCCCCAAACACCCACGTGAGGGACGGCTACACCTTC. It codes for CASSSPNTHVRDGYTF.

The J gene is TRBJ2-7, the V gene TRBV5-4, with unresolved D. Germline V gene sequence: CDR1 SGHNT, CDR2 YYREEE (reference sequence). The CDR3 is 14 residues long. V was clipped by 3 bases and J by 2 bases, with 12 bases between them. The CDR3 DNA follows: TGTGCCAGCAGCTCTCGACTTACACCCTACGAGCAGTACGTC. It yields the protein CASSSRLTPYEQYV.

The chain uses TRBV7-9 and TRBJ2-1, with D maybe TRBD1 (6 bases). V was pared by 6 bases and J by 7 bases, with 25 bases between. The length of the CDR3 is 17 residues. Germline V CDR1 and CDR2: SEHNR, FQNEAQ (reference sequence). The CDR3 region is CASSPPLLTGPFNEQFF. The CDR3 DNA reads TGTGCCAGCAGTCCCCCCCTTCTGACAGGCCCATTTAATGAGCAGTTCTTC.

This clonotype was detected only a few times. The V call is TRBV29-1, the J call TRBJ1-4; 8 positions match TRBD1. The CDR3 covers 14 residues. The germline gives CDR1 SQVTM, CDR2 ANQGSEA. J gave up 1 base and V 7 bases, and 5 bases lay outside the gene matches. The CDR3, as DNA: TGCAGCGCCAGGGGGCACCGAACTAATGAAAAACTGTTTTTT. This sequence encodes CSARGHRTNEKLFF.

V is TRBV9 and J is TRBJ1-3; no reliable D call. CDR3 size: 16 residues. Germline CDR1 and CDR2: SGDLS and YYNGEE. V dropped 2 bases and J dropped 0 bases, with 12 bases sitting between them. This CDR3 is CASSVYSVSSGNTIYF. The CDR3 DNA reads TGTGCCAGCAGCGTGTACAGCGTGAGCTCTGGAAACACCATATATTTT.

This clonotype was seen a handful of times. The chain combines TRBV7-2 with TRBJ1-2; unclear D gene. Trimming stripped 2 bases from V and 1 base from J, with 5 bases between. The CDR3 contains 13 residues. Per the germline V gene, CDR1 is SGHTA and CDR2 is FQGNSA. The CDR3 sequence is CASSLIINYGYTF. Written as DNA, the CDR3 is TGTGCCAGCAGCTTAATAATTAACTATGGCTACACCTTC. The full variable domain, completed using reference TRBV7-2 and TRBJ1-2, is GAGVSQSPSNKVTEKGKDVELRCDPISGHTALYWYRQSLGQGLEFLIYFQGNSAPDKSGLPSDRFSAERTGGSVSTLTIQRTQQEDSAVYLCASSLIINYGYTFGSGTRLTVV.

The gene calls are TRBV18 and TRBJ2-3, with TRBD1 identical over 9 bases. Losses at the gene ends were 5 bases for V and 7 bases for J; bases not matched to a gene: 10. In germline, CDR1 is KGHSH, CDR2 LQKENI. The CDR3 totals 15 residues. CDR3 in amino acids: CASSTWGQGTNTQYF. The CDR3 nucleotides are TGTGCCAGCTCAACGTGGGGACAGGGTACGAATACGCAGTATTTT.